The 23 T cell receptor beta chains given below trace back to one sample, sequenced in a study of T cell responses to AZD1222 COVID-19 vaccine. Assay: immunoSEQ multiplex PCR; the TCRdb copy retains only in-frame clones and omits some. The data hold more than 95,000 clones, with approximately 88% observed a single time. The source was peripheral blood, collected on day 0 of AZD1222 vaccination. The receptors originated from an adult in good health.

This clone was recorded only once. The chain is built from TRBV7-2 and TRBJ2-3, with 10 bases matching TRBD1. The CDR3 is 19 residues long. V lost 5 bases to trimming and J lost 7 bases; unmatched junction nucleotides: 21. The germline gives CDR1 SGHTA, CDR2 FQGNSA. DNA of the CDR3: TGTGCCAGCAGCCCTGTCCCGGGACAGGGGCGGGGGGCCTGGCATACGCAGTATTTT. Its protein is CASSPVPGQGRGAWHTQYF.

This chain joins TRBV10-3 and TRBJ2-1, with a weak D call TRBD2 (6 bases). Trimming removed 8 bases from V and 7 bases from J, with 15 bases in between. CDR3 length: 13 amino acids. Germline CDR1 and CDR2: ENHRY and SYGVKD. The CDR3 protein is CAIGTPQVNEQFF. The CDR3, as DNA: TGTGCCATCGGGACTCCCCAAGTAAATGAGCAGTTCTTC.

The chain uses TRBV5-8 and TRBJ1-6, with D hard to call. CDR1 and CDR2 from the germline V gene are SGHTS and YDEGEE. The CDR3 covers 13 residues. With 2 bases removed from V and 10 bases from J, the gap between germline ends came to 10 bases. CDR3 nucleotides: TGTGCCAGCAGCTTTCCCAATCAATCACCCCTCCACTTT. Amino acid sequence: CASSFPNQSPLHF.

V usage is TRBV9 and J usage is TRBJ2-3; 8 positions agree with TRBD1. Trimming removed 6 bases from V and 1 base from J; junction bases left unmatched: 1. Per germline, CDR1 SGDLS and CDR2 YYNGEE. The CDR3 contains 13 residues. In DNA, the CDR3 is TGTGCCAGCACAGGGGGCGGCACAGATACGCAGTATTTT. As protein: CASTGGGTDTQYF.

The CDR3 region has the DNA TGTGCCAGCAGCCACACCCCAGATACGCAGTATTTT. Its protein product is CASSHTPDTQYF. This sequence joins TRBV5-6 and TRBJ2-3; D is unclear. Per germline, CDR1 SGHDT and CDR2 YYEEEE. CDR3 size: 12 residues. The ends were cut back, 4 bases at V and 4 bases at J, with 7 bases in the middle.

The CDR3 nucleotides are TGCGCCAGCAGCCCGACAGTTTCGACCGAGCAGTTCTTC. Protein: CASSPTVSTEQFF. This chain uses TRBV4-3 with TRBJ2-1; TRBD1 is a possible D gene (5 bases). The CDR3 length is 13 residues. The germline V and J ends were trimmed by 4 bases and 10 bases, with 14 bases remaining between them. Germline V gene data show CDR1 as LGHNA and CDR2 as YSLEER.

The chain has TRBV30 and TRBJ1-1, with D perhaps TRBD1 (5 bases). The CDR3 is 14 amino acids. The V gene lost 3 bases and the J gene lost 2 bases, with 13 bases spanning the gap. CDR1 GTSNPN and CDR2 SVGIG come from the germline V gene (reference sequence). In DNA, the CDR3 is TGTGCCTGGAGCGAAAAGGGGCAAAACACTGAAGCTTTCTTT. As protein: CAWSEKGQNTEAFF.

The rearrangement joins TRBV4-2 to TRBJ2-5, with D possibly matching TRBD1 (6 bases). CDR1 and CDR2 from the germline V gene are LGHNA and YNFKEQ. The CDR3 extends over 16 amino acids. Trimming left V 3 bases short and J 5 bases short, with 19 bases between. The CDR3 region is CASSQGEGVGVETQYF. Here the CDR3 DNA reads TGTGCCAGCAGCCAGGGCGAGGGGGTGGGGGTGGAGACCCAGTACTTC.

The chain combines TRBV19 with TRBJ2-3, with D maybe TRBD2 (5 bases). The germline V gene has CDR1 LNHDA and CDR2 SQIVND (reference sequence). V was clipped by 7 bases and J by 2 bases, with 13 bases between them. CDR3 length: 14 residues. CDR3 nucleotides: TGTGCCAGTACCCGGGGTAGCGCCACAGATACGCAGTATTTT. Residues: CASTRGSATDTQYF. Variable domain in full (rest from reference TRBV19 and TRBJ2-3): DGGITQSPKYLFRKEGQNVTLSCEQNLNHDAMYWYRQDPGQGLRLIYYSQIVNDFQKGDIAEGYSVSREKKESFPLTVTSAQKNPTAFYLCASTRGSATDTQYFGPGTRLTVL.

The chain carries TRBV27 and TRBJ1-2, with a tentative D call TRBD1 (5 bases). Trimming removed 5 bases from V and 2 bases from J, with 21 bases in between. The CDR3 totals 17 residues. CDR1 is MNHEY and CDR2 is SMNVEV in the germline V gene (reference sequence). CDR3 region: CASSPYGGVGLNYGYTF. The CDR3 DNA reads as TGTGCCAGCAGTCCTTATGGGGGAGTAGGACTAAACTATGGCTACACCTTC.

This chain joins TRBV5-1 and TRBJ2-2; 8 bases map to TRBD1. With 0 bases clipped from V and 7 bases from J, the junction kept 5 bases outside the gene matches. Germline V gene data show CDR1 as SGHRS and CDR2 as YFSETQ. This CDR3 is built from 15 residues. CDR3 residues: CASSLDRGVGGELFF. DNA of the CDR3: TGCGCCAGCAGCTTGGACAGGGGGGTCGGCGGGGAGCTGTTTTTT.

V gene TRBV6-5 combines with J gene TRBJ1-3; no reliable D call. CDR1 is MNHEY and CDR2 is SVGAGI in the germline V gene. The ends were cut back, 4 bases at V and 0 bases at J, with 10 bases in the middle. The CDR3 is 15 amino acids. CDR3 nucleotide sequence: TGTGCCAGCAGTTTCCGGGCCCCCTCTGGAAACACCATATATTTT. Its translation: CASSFRAPSGNTIYF.

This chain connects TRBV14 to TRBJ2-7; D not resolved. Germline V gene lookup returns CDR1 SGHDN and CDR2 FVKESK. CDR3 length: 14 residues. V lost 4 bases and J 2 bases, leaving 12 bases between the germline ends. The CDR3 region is CASSRQKGPYEQYF. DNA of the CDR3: TGTGCCAGCAGCCGTCAGAAAGGACCCTACGAGCAGTACTTC.

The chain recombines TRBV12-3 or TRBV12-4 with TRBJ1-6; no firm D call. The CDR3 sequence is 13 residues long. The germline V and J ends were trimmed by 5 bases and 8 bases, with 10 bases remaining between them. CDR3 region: CASSPRPHSPLHF. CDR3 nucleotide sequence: TGTGCCAGCAGTCCCCGGCCACATTCACCCCTCCACTTT.

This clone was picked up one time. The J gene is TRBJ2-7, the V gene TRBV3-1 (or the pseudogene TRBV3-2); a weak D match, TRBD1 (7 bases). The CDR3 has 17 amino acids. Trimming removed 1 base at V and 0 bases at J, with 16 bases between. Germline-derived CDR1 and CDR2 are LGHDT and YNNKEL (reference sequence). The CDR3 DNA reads TGTGCCAGCAGCCAAGCCAATCGGGGGACAGCCTCCTACGAGCAGTACTTC. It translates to CASSQANRGTASYEQYF.

CDR3 in amino acids: CASSYTNTGELFF. DNA for the CDR3: TGTGCCAGCAGTTACACGAACACCGGGGAGCTGTTTTTT. This chain connects TRBV6-2 or TRBV6-3 to TRBJ2-2; D is ambiguous. This CDR3 is built from 13 residues. CDR1 MNHEY and CDR2 SVGEGT come from the germline V gene. The ends were cut back, 2 bases at V and 0 bases at J, with 1 base in the middle.

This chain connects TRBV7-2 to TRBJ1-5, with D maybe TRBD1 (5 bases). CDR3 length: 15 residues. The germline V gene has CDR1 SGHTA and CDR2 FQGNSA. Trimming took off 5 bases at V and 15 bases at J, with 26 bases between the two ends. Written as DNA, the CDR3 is TGTGCCAGCAGCCATACCCCTTGGGTTTCAGGGACCCGGCATTTT. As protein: CASSHTPWVSGTRHF.

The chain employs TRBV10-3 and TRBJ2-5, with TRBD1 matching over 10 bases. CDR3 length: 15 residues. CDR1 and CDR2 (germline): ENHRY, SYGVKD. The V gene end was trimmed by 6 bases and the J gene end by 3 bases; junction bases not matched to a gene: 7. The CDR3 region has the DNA TGTGCCATCAGAGATCTGACAGGGGGCAAAGAGACCCAGTACTTC. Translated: CAIRDLTGGKETQYF.

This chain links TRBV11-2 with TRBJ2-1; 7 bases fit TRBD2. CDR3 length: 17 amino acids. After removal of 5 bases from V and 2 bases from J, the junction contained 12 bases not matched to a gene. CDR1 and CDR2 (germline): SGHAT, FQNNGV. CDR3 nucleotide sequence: TGTGCCAGCAGCCCCCTTGCGGGAGTACCGCCCTACAATGAGCAGTTCTTC. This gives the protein CASSPLAGVPPYNEQFF.

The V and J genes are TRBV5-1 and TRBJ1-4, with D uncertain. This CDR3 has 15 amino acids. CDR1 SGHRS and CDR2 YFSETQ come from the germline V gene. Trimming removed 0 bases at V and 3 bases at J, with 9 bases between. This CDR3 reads CASSLGGKPNEKLFF. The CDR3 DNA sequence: TGCGCCAGCAGCTTGGGAGGGAAACCTAATGAAAAACTGTTTTTT.

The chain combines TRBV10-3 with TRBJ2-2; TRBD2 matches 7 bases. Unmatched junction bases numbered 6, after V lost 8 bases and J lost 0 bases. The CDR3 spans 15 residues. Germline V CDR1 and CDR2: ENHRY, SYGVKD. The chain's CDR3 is CAIQEAGANTGELFF. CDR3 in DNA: TGTGCCATCCAGGAGGCGGGGGCGAACACCGGGGAGCTGTTTTTT.

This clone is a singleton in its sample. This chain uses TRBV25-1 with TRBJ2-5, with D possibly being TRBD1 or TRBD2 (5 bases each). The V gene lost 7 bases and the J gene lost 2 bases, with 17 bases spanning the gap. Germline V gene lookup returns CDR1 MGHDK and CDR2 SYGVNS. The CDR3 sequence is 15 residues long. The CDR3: CASKAGIRGQETQYF. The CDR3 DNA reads TGTGCCAGCAAAGCAGGGATTCGGGGACAAGAGACCCAGTACTTC.

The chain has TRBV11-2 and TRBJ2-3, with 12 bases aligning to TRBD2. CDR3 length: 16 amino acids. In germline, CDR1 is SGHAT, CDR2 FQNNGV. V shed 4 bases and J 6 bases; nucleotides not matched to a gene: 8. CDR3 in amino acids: CASSSRLAGAVDTQYF. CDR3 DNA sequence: TGTGCCAGCAGCTCAAGACTAGCGGGAGCCGTGGATACGCAGTATTTT.